The T cell receptor beta chain described here comes from a study of cytomegalovirus exposure and HLA in healthy donors. Across the study: An earlier analysis found 120 million or so unique TCR beta sequences from approximately 190 million T cells. General study findings and limits: Prediction of most subjects' HLA-A and HLA-B alleles by TCR beta sequences was reportedly accurate. Trimming of TCR beta V- and J-genes showed a link, identified in a later analysis, to a missense DCLRE1C variant. An apparent linkage of common viral pathogens to several of the most significant clusters emerged in a later analysis.

With respect to this clone: What it recognizes is unknown.

13 Jbeta primers and 60 Vbeta primers were used for the PCR. The method was immunoSEQ multiplex PCR; TCRdb's version includes in-frame clones alone and lacks a portion of them. The sample contains roughly 200,000 clones, just under 85% of which appear only once. The germline gives CDR1 MDHEN, CDR2 SYDVKM. V trimming: 6 bases; J trimming: 2 bases; junction bases outside the gene matches: 5. The CDR3 extends over 15 amino acids. The chain links TRBV28 to TRBJ2-7, with 12 bases fitting TRBD2. Sequenced sample: PBMCs. The sequence was collected from a woman between 40 and 55 years old in good health and CMV-seronegative. The CDR3 sequence is CASSQTSGGTYEQYF. CDR3 bases: TGTGCCAGCAGCCAGACTAGCGGGGGCACCTACGAGCAGTACTTC.